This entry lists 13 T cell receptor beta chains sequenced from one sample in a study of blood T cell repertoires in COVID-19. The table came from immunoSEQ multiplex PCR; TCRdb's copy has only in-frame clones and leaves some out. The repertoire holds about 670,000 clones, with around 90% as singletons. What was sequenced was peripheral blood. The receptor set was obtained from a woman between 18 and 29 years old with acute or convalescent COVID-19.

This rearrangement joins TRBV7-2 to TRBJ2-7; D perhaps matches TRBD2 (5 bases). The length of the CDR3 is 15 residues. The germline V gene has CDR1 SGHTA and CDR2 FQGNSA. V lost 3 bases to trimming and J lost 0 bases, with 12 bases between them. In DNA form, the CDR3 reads TGTGCCAGCAGCTTGGGGTGGACTCACTCCTACGAGCAGTACTTC. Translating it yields CASSLGWTHSYEQYF.

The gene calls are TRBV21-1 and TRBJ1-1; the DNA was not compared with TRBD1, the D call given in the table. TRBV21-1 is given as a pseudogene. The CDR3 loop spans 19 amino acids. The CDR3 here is CASSKTRGQGVCGNTEAFF. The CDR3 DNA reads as TGTGCCAGCAGCAAAACGAGGGGACAGGGGGTTTGTGGGAACACTGAAGCTTTCTTT.

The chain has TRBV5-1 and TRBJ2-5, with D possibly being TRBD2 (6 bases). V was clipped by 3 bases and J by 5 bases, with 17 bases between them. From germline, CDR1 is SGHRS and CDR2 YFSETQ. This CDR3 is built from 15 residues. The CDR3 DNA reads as TGCGCCAGCAGCTCGGGGGAGTACGCACATGAGACCCAGTACTTC. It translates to CASSSGEYAHETQYF. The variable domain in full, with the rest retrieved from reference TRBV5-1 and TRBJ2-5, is KAGVTQTPRYLIKTRGQQVTLSCSPISGHRSVSWYQQTPGQGLQFLFEYFSETQRNKGNFPGRFSGRQFSNSRSEMNVSTLELGDSALYLCASSSGEYAHETQYFGPGTRLLVL.

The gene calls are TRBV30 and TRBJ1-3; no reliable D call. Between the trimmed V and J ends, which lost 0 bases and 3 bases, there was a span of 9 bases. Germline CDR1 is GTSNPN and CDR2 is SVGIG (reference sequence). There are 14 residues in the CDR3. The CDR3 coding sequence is TGTGCCTGGAGTGTACAAGGCGGTGGAAACACCATATATTTT. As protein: CAWSVQGGGNTIYF.

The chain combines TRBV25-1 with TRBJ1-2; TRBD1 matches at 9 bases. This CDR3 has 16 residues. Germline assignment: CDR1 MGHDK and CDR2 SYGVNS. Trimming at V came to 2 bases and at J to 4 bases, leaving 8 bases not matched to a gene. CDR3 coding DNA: TGTGCCAGCAGTGAACTCACCCGGGACAGGGTCTATGGCTACACCTTC. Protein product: CASSELTRDRVYGYTF.

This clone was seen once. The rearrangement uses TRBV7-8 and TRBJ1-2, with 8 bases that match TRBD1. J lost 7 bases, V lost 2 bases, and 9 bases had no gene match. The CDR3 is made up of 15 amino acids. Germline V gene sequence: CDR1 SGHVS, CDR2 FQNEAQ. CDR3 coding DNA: TGTGCCAGCAGCTTACGTTCCGGACAGGGTTTTGGCTACACCTTC. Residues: CASSLRSGQGFGYTF.

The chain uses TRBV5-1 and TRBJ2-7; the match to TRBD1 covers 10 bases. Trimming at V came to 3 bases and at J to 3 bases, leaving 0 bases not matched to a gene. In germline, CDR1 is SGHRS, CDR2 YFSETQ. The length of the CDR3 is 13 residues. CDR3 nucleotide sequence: TGCGCCAGCAGCTGGGACAGGGGCTACGAGCAGTACTTC. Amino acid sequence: CASSWDRGYEQYF.

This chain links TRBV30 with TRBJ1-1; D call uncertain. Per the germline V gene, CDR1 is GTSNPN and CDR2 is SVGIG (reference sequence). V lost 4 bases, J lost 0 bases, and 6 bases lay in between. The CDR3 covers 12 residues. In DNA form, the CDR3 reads TGTGCCTGGACGCGGGTGAACACTGAAGCTTTCTTT. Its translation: CAWTRVNTEAFF.

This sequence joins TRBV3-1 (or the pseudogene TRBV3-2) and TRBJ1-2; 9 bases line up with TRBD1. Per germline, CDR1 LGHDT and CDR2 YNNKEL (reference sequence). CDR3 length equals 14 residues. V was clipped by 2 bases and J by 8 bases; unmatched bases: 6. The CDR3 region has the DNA TGTGCCAGCAGCCAACGAGACAGGGGGTACGGCTACACCTTC. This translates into CASSQRDRGYGYTF.

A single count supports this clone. CDR3 sequence: CASSLESRQGPNEKLFF. In nucleotides, the CDR3 is TGTGCCAGCAGCTTAGAATCTCGACAGGGCCCTAATGAAAAACTGTTTTTT. The V gene is TRBV7-8, the J gene TRBJ1-4; 7 nucleotides align to TRBD1. This CDR3 has 17 amino acids. Looked up from germline, CDR1 is SGHVS and CDR2 is FQNEAQ. Trimming took 1 base from V and 3 from J; bases not matched to a gene: 8.

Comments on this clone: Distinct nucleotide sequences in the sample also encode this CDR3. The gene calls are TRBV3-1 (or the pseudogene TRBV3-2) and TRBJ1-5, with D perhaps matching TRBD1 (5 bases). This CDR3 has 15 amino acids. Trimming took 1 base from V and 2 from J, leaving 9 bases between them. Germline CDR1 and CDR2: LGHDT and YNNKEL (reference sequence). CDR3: CASSQGGGGNQPQHF. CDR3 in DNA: TGTGCCAGCAGCCAAGGTGGAGGGGGCAATCAGCCCCAGCATTTT.

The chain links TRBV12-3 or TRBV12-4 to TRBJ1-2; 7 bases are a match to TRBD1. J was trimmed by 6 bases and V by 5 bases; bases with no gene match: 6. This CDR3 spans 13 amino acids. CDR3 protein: CASSPPTGNGYTF. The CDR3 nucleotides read TGTGCCAGCAGTCCTCCGACAGGGAATGGCTACACCTTC.

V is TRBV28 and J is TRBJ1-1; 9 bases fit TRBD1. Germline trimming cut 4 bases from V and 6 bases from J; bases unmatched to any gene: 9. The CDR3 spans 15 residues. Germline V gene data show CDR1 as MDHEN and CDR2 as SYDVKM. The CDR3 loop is CASSYARTGDAEAFF. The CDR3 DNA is TGTGCCAGCAGTTACGCCCGGACAGGGGACGCTGAAGCTTTCTTT.